This entry lists 15 T cell receptor beta chains sequenced from one sample in a study of T cells in Graves' hyperthyroidism and ophthalmopathy. What was amplified from RNA transcripts were TCR beta CDR3 regions. With the HTBI primer set, the TCR CDR3 went through a first round of RT-PCR. Via MiXCR, TCRdb re-called the multiplex PCR reads, giving one row per CDR3 protein. The table lists about 640,000 distinct CDR3 sequences, roughly 20% of them singletons. The sequenced sample was blood. The receptors here all came from a man under 40 with Graves' ophthalmopathy.

This clonotype was found many times. The chain employs TRBV7-2 and TRBJ1-5, with 12 bases identical to TRBD1. Looked up from germline, CDR1 is SGHTA and CDR2 is FQGNSA. Germline trimming cut 2 bases from V and 5 bases from J; bases unmatched to any gene: 4. This CDR3 is 16 amino acids long. The CDR3 DNA follows: TGTGCCAGCAGCTTATTGGGACAGGGGGCCCATCAGCCCCAGCATTTT. Translation gives CASSLLGQGAHQPQHF. Based on the CDR3 plus reference TRBV7-2 and TRBJ1-5, the full variable domain is GAGVSQSPSNKVTEKGKDVELRCDPISGHTALYWYRQSLGQGLEFLIYFQGNSAPDKSGLPSDRFSAERTGGSVSTLTIQRTQQEDSAVYLCASSLLGQGAHQPQHFGDGTRLSIL.

The rearrangement links TRBV27 to TRBJ2-7; 7 bases are a match to TRBD1. Germline CDR1 reads MNHEY; CDR2 reads SMNVEV (reference sequence). The CDR3 is 14 amino acids. V lost 2 bases and J lost 7; bases outside the gene matches: 8. CDR3 region: CASSLAGPRGEQYF. CDR3 DNA sequence: TGTGCCAGCAGTTTAGCCGGGCCCAGGGGGGAGCAGTACTTC.

A note on this clonotype: This may stem from a read error, because a much larger clone lies one nucleotide away. The chain joins TRBV28 to TRBJ2-3, with D possibly TRBD2 on 5 matching bases. Germline CDR1 reads MDHEN; CDR2 reads SYDVKM. This CDR3 is built from 16 residues. CDR3 bases: TGTGCCGGCAGTTTATTCAAGCGGCAGACCACAGATACGCAGTATTTT. Residues: CAGSLFKRQTTDTQYF.

The chain uses TRBV11-2 and TRBJ1-1; D uncertain. The CDR3 extends over 15 amino acids. V lost 11 bases and J lost 0, with 19 bases in between. The V gene's germline CDR1 is SGHAT and CDR2 FQNNGV. In DNA, the CDR3 is TGTGCCTCACTCCCCCGTAGGGCAGTGAACACTGAAGCTTTCTTT. Its protein product is CASLPRRAVNTEAFF.

This clonotype was recorded a few times. The rearrangement uses TRBV25-1 and TRBJ1-1; 11 nucleotides agree with TRBD1. This CDR3 spans 16 amino acids. The V segment lost 5 bases and the J segment 5 bases; nucleotides outside the gene matches: 10. Germline assignment: CDR1 MGHDK and CDR2 SYGVNS. The DNA of the CDR3 is TGTGCCAGCAGTCCAGGACAGGGGGCGTCCCTTACTGAAGCTTTCTTT. Its translation is CASSPGQGASLTEAFF.

This clonotype was detected ten times or more. The rearrangement links TRBV20-1 to TRBJ1-2; D is unclear. Trimming removed 4 bases from V and 1 base from J, with 4 bases in between. The CDR3 spans 11 residues. CDR1 and CDR2 (germline): DFQATT, SNEGSKA (reference sequence). Written as DNA, the CDR3 is TGCAGTGCTAATGATAACTATGGCTACACCTTC. Translation: CSANDNYGYTF.

This clonotype was found many times. The chain employs TRBV7-8 and TRBJ2-1; TRBD2 aligns across 10 bases. This CDR3 region has 16 residues. CDR1 is SGHVS, CDR2 FQNEAQ, per germline. Trimming removed 1 base from V and 7 bases from J; junction bases left unmatched: 7. CDR3 coding DNA: TGTGCCAGCAGCTTAGTGAGCGGGAGGGCCTTAAATGAGCAGTTCTTC. It translates to CASSLVSGRALNEQFF. Combining the CDR3 with reference TRBV7-8 and TRBJ2-1 gives the whole variable domain GAGVSQSPRYKVAKRGQDVALRCDPISGHVSLFWYQQALGQGPEFLTYFQNEAQLDKSGLPSDRFFAERPEGSVSTLKIQRTQQEDSAVYLCASSLVSGRALNEQFFGPGTRLTVL.

This clonotype was counted a few times. This chain links TRBV18 with TRBJ2-3, with 12 bases aligning to TRBD2. Germline loops: CDR1 KGHSH, CDR2 LQKENI. This CDR3 has 16 residues. The V gene end was trimmed by 3 bases and the J gene end by 3 bases; junction bases not matched to a gene: 4. Written as DNA, the CDR3 is TGTGCCAGCTCACCTTCACTAGCGGGAGGTACAGATACGCAGTATTTT. Its translation: CASSPSLAGGTDTQYF.

CDR3 amino acids: CASLFDSYNSPLHF. The CDR3 bases are TGTGCCAGCTTATTTGACTCCTATAATTCACCCCTCCACTTT. The chain links TRBV2 to TRBJ1-6, with D unresolved. Per germline, CDR1 SNHLY and CDR2 FYNNEI. The CDR3 covers 14 residues. V was shortened by 8 bases and J by 0 bases, with 8 bases between the two germline ends.

This clonotype was detected a few times. The chain is built from TRBV29-1 and TRBJ2-5, with TRBD1 identical over 8 bases. The trim removed 7 bases at V and 5 bases at J, leaving 12 bases unmatched. There are 14 residues in the CDR3. CDR1 and CDR2 from the germline V gene are SQVTM and ANQGSEA. CDR3 bases: TGCAGCGCCCGAAGCGTTCAGGGGGCGGAGACCCAGTACTTC. This sequence encodes CSARSVQGAETQYF.

This clonotype was counted ten times or more. The chain links TRBV6-1 to TRBJ2-7; TRBD2 matches 12 bases. This CDR3 spans 17 amino acids. Germline values: CDR1 MNHNS, CDR2 SASEGT. The junction had 12 bases not matched to a gene; V was cut back by 5 bases and J by 4 bases. The CDR3 loop is CASSFSSGRAFGYEQYF. In DNA form, the CDR3 reads TGTGCCAGCAGTTTCTCTAGCGGGAGGGCCTTCGGGTACGAGCAGTACTTC.

This sequence joins TRBV7-9 and TRBJ2-5, with TRBD2 matching 10 bases. The CDR3 spans 16 residues. Losses at the gene ends were 5 bases for V and 0 bases for J; bases not matched to a gene: 6. Looked up from germline, CDR1 is SEHNR and CDR2 is FQNEAQ (reference sequence). CDR3 residues: CASSHGTSDNQETQYF. The CDR3 bases are TGTGCCAGCAGCCACGGGACTAGCGACAACCAAGAGACCCAGTACTTC.

This clonotype was picked up a small number of times. The rearrangement links TRBV9 to TRBJ2-7, with D hard to call. V was trimmed by 1 base and J by 7 bases, leaving 3 bases between them. Germline V gene lookup returns CDR1 SGDLS and CDR2 YYNGEE. The CDR3 has 10 residues. The CDR3 nucleotides are TGTGCCAGCAGCGTATTGGAGCAGTACTTC. Its translation is CASSVLEQYF.

This clonotype turned up a few times. The V gene is TRBV20-1, the J gene TRBJ2-7; D might be TRBD1 (6 bases). This CDR3 region has 14 residues. V was clipped by 7 bases and J by 5 bases, with 21 bases between them. In germline, CDR1 is DFQATT, CDR2 SNEGSKA (reference sequence). In DNA form, the CDR3 reads TGCAGTGTAGCACAGGGTACGCTCTCTAACGAGCAGTACTTC. This sequence encodes CSVAQGTLSNEQYF.

In its sample, this clonotype was seen many times. The genes are TRBV24-1 and TRBJ2-2; D call uncertain. The CDR3 totals 14 residues. V dropped 3 bases and J dropped 4 bases, with 8 bases sitting between them. Per the germline V gene, CDR1 is KGHDR and CDR2 is SFDVKD. Here the CDR3 DNA reads TGTGCCACCAGTGATGAAGGTCCCACCGGGGAGCTGTTTTTT. Protein: CATSDEGPTGELFF.